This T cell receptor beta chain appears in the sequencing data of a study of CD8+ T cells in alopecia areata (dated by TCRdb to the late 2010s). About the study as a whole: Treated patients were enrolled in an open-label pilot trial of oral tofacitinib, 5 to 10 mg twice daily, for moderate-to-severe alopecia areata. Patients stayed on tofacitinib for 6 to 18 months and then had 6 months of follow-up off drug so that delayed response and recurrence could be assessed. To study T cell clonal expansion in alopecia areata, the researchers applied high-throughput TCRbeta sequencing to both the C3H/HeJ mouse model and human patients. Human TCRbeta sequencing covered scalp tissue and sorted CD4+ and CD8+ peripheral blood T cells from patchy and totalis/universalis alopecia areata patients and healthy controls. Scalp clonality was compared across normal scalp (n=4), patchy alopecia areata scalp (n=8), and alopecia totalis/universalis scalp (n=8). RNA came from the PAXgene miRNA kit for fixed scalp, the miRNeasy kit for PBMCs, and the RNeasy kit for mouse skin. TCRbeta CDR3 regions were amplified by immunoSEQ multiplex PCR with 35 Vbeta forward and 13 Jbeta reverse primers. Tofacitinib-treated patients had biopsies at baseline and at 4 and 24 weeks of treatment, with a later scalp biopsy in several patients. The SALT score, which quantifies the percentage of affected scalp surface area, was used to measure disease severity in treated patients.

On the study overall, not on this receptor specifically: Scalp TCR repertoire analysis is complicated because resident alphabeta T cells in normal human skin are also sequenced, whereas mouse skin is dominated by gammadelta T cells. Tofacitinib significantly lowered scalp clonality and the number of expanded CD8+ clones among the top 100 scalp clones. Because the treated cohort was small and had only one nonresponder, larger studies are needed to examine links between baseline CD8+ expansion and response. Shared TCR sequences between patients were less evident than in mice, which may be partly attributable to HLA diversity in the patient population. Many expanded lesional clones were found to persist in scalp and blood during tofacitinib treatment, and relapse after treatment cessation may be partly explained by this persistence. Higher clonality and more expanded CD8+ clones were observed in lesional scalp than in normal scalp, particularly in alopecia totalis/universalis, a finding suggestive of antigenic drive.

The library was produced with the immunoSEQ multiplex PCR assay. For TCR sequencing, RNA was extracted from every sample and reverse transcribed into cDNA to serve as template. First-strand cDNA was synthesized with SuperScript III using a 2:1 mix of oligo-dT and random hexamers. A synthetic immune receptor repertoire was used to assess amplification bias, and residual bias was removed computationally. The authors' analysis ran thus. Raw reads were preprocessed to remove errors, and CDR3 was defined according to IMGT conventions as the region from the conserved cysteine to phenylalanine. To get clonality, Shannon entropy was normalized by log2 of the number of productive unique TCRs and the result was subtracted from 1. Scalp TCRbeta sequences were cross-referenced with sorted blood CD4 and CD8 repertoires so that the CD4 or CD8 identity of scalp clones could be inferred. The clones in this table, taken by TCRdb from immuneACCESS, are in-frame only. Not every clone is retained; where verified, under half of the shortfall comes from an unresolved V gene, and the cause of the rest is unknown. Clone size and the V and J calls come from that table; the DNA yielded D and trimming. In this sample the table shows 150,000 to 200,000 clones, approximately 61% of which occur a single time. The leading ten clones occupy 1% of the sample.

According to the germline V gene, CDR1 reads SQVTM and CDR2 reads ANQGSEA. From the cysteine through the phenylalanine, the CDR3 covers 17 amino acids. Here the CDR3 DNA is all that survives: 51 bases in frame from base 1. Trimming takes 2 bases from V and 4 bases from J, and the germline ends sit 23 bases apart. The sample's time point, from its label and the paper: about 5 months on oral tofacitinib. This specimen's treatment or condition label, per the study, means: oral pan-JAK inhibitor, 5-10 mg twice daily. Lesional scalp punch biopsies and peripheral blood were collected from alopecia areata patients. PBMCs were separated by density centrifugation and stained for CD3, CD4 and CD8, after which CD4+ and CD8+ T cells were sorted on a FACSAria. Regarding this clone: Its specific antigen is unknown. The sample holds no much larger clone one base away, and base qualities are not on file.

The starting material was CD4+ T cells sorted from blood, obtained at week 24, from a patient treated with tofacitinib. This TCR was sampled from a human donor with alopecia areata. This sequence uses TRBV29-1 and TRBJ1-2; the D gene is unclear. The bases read TGCAGCGTTGAACCGAAGGTTGATACTACGTACAGCTATGGCTACACCTTC. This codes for CSVEPKVDTTYSYGYTF.